This T cell receptor beta chain was recovered during a study of blood T cells in healthy people across ages. The CDR3 has 15 amino acids. With 0 bases removed from V and 4 bases from J, the gap between germline ends came to 11 bases. Per the germline V gene, CDR1 is PRHDT and CDR2 is FYEKMQ (reference sequence). This clonotype was seen a few times. PCR was performed a second time for about 7 to 12 cycles using a sample-barcoded 5' primer and a J-beta primer mix. From the 5' RACE reads, TCRdb called clonotypes with MiXCR, one entry per CDR3 protein. The sample includes some 930,000 distinct CDR3 sequences, roughly 29% of them seen just once. These data also formed part of another study, on T cells of mothers and their children.

The chain is built from TRBV13 and TRBJ2-3, with D maybe TRBD1 (5 bases). The clonotype comes from a woman aged 40 to 55 in good health. Sequencing was done on a sample of blood. The CDR3 sequence is CASSLGTVLADTQYF. CDR3 bases: TGTGCCAGCAGCTTAGGGACAGTCCTCGCAGATACGCAGTATTTT.